The 3 T cell receptor beta chains below come from one sample, sequenced in a study of T cells after yellow fever vaccination (dated by TCRdb to the late 2010s). Read against the paper, the sample's treatment or condition label means: live attenuated yellow fever vaccine strain. Library generation was performed with 5' RACE. These reads were obtained on an Illumina HiSeq 2500. TCRdb reprocessing: public reads trimmed at Q25 with fastp, clones called with MiXCR, in-frame beta chains kept. Under each unique CDR3 protein, matching rows form one entry showing the most common genes and DNA. The sample contains hundreds of thousands of distinct CDR3 sequences, roughly an eighth of them found a single time. Of the sample, more than 12% falls within the top ten clones. Source: PBMCs, taken on the day of the yellow fever booster vaccination. These receptors came from a man aged 25 to 40 who received the YFV17D yellow fever vaccine.

This clonotype was observed once. The chain has TRBV4-3 and TRBJ2-7; D tentatively fits TRBD1 or TRBD2 (5 bases each). The CDR3 sequence is 16 residues long. The germline V gene has CDR1 LGHNA and CDR2 YSLEER. Trimming stripped 0 bases from V and 5 bases from J, with 17 bases between. This CDR3 reads CASSQEGERGEHEQYF. The CDR3 bases are TGCGCCAGCAGCCAAGAAGGAGAGAGGGGAGAACACGAGCAGTACTTC.

This clonotype was counted between two and nine times. The chain recombines TRBV7-2 with TRBJ2-3; 10 nucleotides agree with TRBD1. This CDR3 is built from 15 residues. CDR1 is SGHTA and CDR2 is FQGNSA in the germline V gene. V was clipped by 5 bases and J by 4 bases; unmatched bases: 6. The CDR3 spells CASSRSTGGPDTQYF. For the CDR3, the DNA is TGTGCCAGCAGCCGTTCGACAGGGGGCCCAGATACGCAGTATTTT.

This clonotype came up a few times. This rearrangement joins TRBV3-1 to TRBJ1-5; TRBD1 matches at 7 bases. The V segment lost 2 bases and the J segment 6 bases; nucleotides outside the gene matches: 4. The CDR3 runs 14 residues. Germline CDR1 is LGHDT and CDR2 is YNNKEL (reference sequence). CDR3 in amino acids: CASSQFRGGQPQHF. CDR3 DNA: TGTGCCAGCAGCCAATTCAGGGGGGGTCAGCCCCAGCATTTT.